The 28 T cell receptor beta chains below were found in one sample sequenced in a study of response to subunit inactivated influenza vaccine. TCRdb redid the calling of the RT-PCR reads with MiXCR, one entry per CDR3 protein. The data show some 180,000 distinct CDR3 sequences, around a tenth seen once. The sample in question was non-naive T cells sorted from PBMCs, obtained on the day of vaccination. These receptors were taken from a man aged 50-60 years who received an inactivated influenza vaccine.

V is TRBV11-2 and J is TRBJ2-4, with TRBD1 as a possible D gene (5 bases). CDR1 and CDR2 from the germline V gene are SGHAT and FQNNGV. CDR3 length: 16 residues. Between the trimmed V and J ends, which lost 1 base and 0 bases, there was a span of 10 bases. CDR3 sequence reads: CASSLGRVGAKNIQYF. CDR3 nucleotides: TGTGCCAGCAGCTTAGGCAGGGTGGGAGCCAAAAACATTCAGTACTTC. The full variable domain, rest sourced from reference TRBV11-2 and TRBJ2-4, is EAGVAQSPRYKIIEKRQSVAFWCNPISGHATLYWYQQILGQGPKLLIQFQNNGVVDDSQLPKDRFSAERLKGVDSTLKIQPAKLEDSAVYLCASSLGRVGAKNIQYFGAGTRLSVL.

A few counts support this clonotype. This chain uses TRBV3-1 with TRBJ2-1; tentative D call: TRBD1 (6 bases). Germline values: CDR1 LGHDT, CDR2 YNNKEL (reference sequence). Trimming removed 4 bases from V and 1 base from J, with 20 bases in between. This CDR3 comprises 18 residues. CDR3 nucleotides: TGTGCCAGCAGCCTCGCGGTGGGGGCGAGGGCTTCCTACAATGAGCAGTTCTTC. Translated, it gives CASSLAVGARASYNEQFF.

This clonotype was seen only a few times. The chain joins TRBV7-2 to TRBJ2-1; TRBD1 matches 10 bases. Trimming took 0 bases from V and 9 from J; bases not matched to a gene: 14. CDR1 SGHTA and CDR2 FQGNSA come from the germline V gene. This CDR3 has 18 amino acids. In nucleotides, the CDR3 is TGTGCCAGCAGCTTAGCCCCCGGGACAGGGGTCCTGCGGAGTGAGCAGTTCTTC. Encoded protein: CASSLAPGTGVLRSEQFF.

CDR3 sequence (DNA): TGTGCCAGCAGCCTCACCAGGTGGGCAAGCACCGGGGAGCTGTTTTTT. Amino acids: CASSLTRWASTGELFF. The chain uses TRBV11-1 and TRBJ2-2; D call uncertain. CDR3 length: 16 residues. V dropped 5 bases and J dropped 4 bases, with 17 bases sitting between them. The germline CDR1 and CDR2 sequences are SGHAT and FQDESV (reference sequence).

A few counts support this clonotype. This rearrangement joins TRBV24-1 to TRBJ1-2; D perhaps matches TRBD1 (6 bases). Germline assignment: CDR1 KGHDR and CDR2 SFDVKD. The CDR3 length is 13 residues. Trimming stripped 3 bases from V and 8 bases from J, with 12 bases between. This CDR3 is CATSDPGAGGYTF. The CDR3, as DNA: TGTGCCACCAGTGATCCAGGGGCTGGGGGCTACACCTTC.

This clonotype has a count of ten or more. The chain carries TRBV27 and TRBJ2-3; 7 positions agree with TRBD2. CDR1 and CDR2 (germline): MNHEY, SMNVEV (reference sequence). The CDR3 consists of 19 residues. The junction had 16 bases not matched to a gene; V was cut back by 2 bases and J by 2 bases. The CDR3 spells CASSLLGGFDGSNTDTQYF. CDR3 sequence (DNA): TGTGCCAGCAGTTTACTGGGGGGGTTTGATGGGTCTAACACAGATACGCAGTATTTT.

This clonotype was counted many times. V and J are TRBV2 and TRBJ2-5, with D tentatively TRBD1 (5 bases). Germline V gene data show CDR1 as SNHLY and CDR2 as FYNNEI. With 4 bases removed from V and 5 bases from J, the gap between germline ends came to 14 bases. CDR3 length: 14 residues. CDR3 sequence reads: CASSGPMGHETQYF. DNA for the CDR3: TGTGCCAGCAGTGGGCCCATGGGGCACGAGACCCAGTACTTC.

The chain joins TRBV6-1 to TRBJ1-2; 8 nucleotides match TRBD1. With 5 bases clipped from V and 6 bases from J, the junction kept 8 bases outside the gene matches. The CDR3 is 14 residues long. CDR1 MNHNS and CDR2 SASEGT come from the germline V gene. In nucleotides, the CDR3 is TGTGCCAGCAGTACCCGGACAGGGAGTCATGGCTACACCTTC. It codes for CASSTRTGSHGYTF.

CDR3 in amino acids: CASSKSGSLYEQYF. CDR3 in DNA: TGCGCCAGCAGCAAGAGCGGGAGTCTCTACGAGCAGTACTTC. The chain combines TRBV4-3 with TRBJ2-7; 8 bases align to TRBD2. The length of the CDR3 is 14 residues. Germline trimming cut 5 bases from V and 3 bases from J; bases unmatched to any gene: 6. CDR1 LGHNA and CDR2 YSLEER come from the germline V gene.

This clonotype was observed many times. V and J are TRBV12-3 or TRBV12-4 and TRBJ1-5; D gene uncertain. Trimming removed 6 bases from V and 0 bases from J, with 3 bases in between. This CDR3 is 12 amino acids long. This chain's CDR3 is CASSFSNQPQHF. CDR3 in DNA: TGTGCCAGCAGCTTTAGCAATCAGCCCCAGCATTTT.

This clonotype was seen only a few times. The chain couples TRBV4-1 to TRBJ1-1; 7 nucleotides match TRBD1. CDR1 and CDR2 (germline): MGHRA, YSYEKL. The CDR3 has 17 amino acids. V lost 2 bases and J lost 1; bases outside the gene matches: 10. The CDR3 spells CASSQSPPRGRNTEAFF. DNA for the CDR3: TGCGCCAGCAGCCAAAGCCCCCCAAGGGGGCGGAACACTGAAGCTTTCTTT.

In this sample, this clonotype turned up a few times. J is TRBJ1-5 and V is TRBV30, with a possible D match to TRBD1 (6 bases). Trimming removed 2 bases from V and 7 bases from J, with 21 bases in between. CDR3 length: 16 residues. Germline CDR1 GTSNPN, CDR2 SVGIG (reference sequence). CDR3 DNA sequence: TGTGCCTGGAGTCCCCGTCGGACAGCCGTGGGGCAGCCCCAGCATTTT. It specifies CAWSPRRTAVGQPQHF.

This clonotype was detected ten times or more. V gene TRBV20-1 combines with J gene TRBJ2-1; D gene unclear. CDR1 DFQATT and CDR2 SNEGSKA come from the germline V gene (reference sequence). The CDR3 runs 10 residues. Trimming stripped 7 bases from V and 6 bases from J, with 7 bases between. The CDR3 DNA reads as TGCAGTGTTCAGTTCAATGAGCAGTTCTTC. This translates into CSVQFNEQFF.

This clonotype appeared many times. The chain is built from TRBV29-1 and TRBJ2-7, with TRBD2 identical over 10 bases. From germline, CDR1 is SQVTM and CDR2 ANQGSEA. With V trimmed by 4 bases and J by 6 bases, 9 bases remained unmatched. CDR3 size: 14 residues. The CDR3 loop is CSVGSSGSRGEQYF. The CDR3 nucleotides are TGCAGCGTTGGGTCTAGCGGGAGTAGAGGCGAGCAGTACTTC.

This clonotype was seen many times. The gene calls are TRBV5-1 and TRBJ2-3; D ambiguous. CDR3 length: 14 amino acids. The V and J ends lost 1 base and 1 base respectively, with 7 bases between them. Per the germline V gene, CDR1 is SGHRS and CDR2 is YFSETQ. The CDR3 loop reads CASSLQIGTDTQYF. CDR3 nucleotides: TGCGCCAGCAGCTTGCAGATAGGCACAGATACGCAGTATTTT.

This clonotype was observed a handful of times. The V and J genes are TRBV7-8 and TRBJ1-2; no clear D. Germline loops: CDR1 SGHVS, CDR2 FQNEAQ. V lost 0 bases to trimming and J lost 2 bases, with 7 bases between them. The CDR3 is 14 residues long. CDR3 in amino acids: CASSLAHGNYGYTF. The CDR3 DNA reads as TGTGCCAGCAGCTTAGCGCACGGCAACTATGGCTACACCTTC.

This clonotype was found many times. The V gene is TRBV7-9, the J gene TRBJ2-1; 14 nucleotides line up with TRBD2. Germline V gene lookup returns CDR1 SEHNR and CDR2 FQNEAQ (reference sequence). V lost 5 bases, J lost 7 bases, and 7 bases stayed unmatched. The length of the CDR3 is 16 residues. The CDR3 DNA sequence: TGTGCCAGCAGCCCCGGGACTAGCGGGAGAGGTAATGAGCAGTTCTTC. Residues: CASSPGTSGRGNEQFF.

The chain employs TRBV7-9 and TRBJ1-2, with D perhaps TRBD1 (5 bases). V lost 3 bases, J lost 10 bases, and 12 bases lay in between. This CDR3 is 12 amino acids long. CDR1 is SEHNR and CDR2 is FQNEAQ in the germline V gene (reference sequence). CDR3 nucleotides: TGTGCCAGCAGCTTCGACAGCGGACTCTACACCTTC. It yields the protein CASSFDSGLYTF.

This clonotype was observed a few times. The chain couples TRBV7-3 to TRBJ2-5; D gene ambiguous. Germline V gene sequence: CDR1 SGHTA, CDR2 FQGTGA. Trimming pared 5 bases from V and 3 bases from J, leaving 10 bases between. The CDR3 runs 13 residues. The CDR3 loop reads CASSIVKEETQYF. CDR3 sequence (DNA): TGTGCCAGCAGCATCGTTAAAGAAGAGACCCAGTACTTC.

This clonotype was seen many times. The V and J genes are TRBV7-2 and TRBJ1-3; 8 positions match TRBD1. The CDR3 has 15 residues. CDR1 SGHTA and CDR2 FQGNSA come from the germline V gene. Losses at the gene ends were 1 base for V and 2 bases for J; bases not matched to a gene: 1. The CDR3 here is CASSLDRGAGNTIYF. CDR3 sequence (DNA): TGTGCCAGCAGCTTAGACAGGGGGGCTGGAAACACCATATATTTT.

This clonotype has ten or more counts. The chain recombines TRBV10-3 with TRBJ1-2; the match to TRBD1 covers 9 bases. The CDR3 loop spans 15 amino acids. Germline CDR1 and CDR2: ENHRY and SYGVKD. The ends lost 6 bases at V and 8 bases at J; junction bases unmatched: 13. The CDR3 protein is CAISAGRQGDVGYTF. In DNA form, the CDR3 reads TGTGCCATCAGCGCCGGGAGACAGGGGGACGTCGGCTACACCTTC.

This clonotype came up many times. The chain links TRBV27 to TRBJ2-1; 12 nucleotides line up with TRBD2. This CDR3 is 18 amino acids long. The junction had 11 bases not matched to a gene; V was cut back by 4 bases and J by 4 bases. CDR1 and CDR2 from the germline V gene are MNHEY and SMNVEV (reference sequence). The CDR3 DNA is TGTGCCAGCAGTTCCGGACTAGCGGGGACCCGTGGGTACAATGAGCAGTTCTTC. It is translated as CASSSGLAGTRGYNEQFF.

V is TRBV7-9 and J is TRBJ2-3; tentative D call: TRBD2 (7 bases). From germline, CDR1 is SEHNR and CDR2 FQNEAQ (reference sequence). V was trimmed by 8 bases and J by 1 base, leaving 22 bases between them. This CDR3 comprises 17 residues. CDR3 DNA: TGTGCCAGCCGGGGGGCGCAGGGAACTGCCCGCACAGATACGCAGTATTTT. Protein product: CASRGAQGTARTDTQYF.

A few counts support this clonotype. The CDR3 protein is CASSQSDLMATDTQYF. In DNA, the CDR3 is TGCGCCAGCAGCCAGAGTGACTTGATGGCCACAGATACGCAGTATTTT. The chain links TRBV4-3 to TRBJ2-3; unclear D gene. Trimming took off 3 bases at V and 2 bases at J, with 15 bases between the two ends. Germline CDR1 reads LGHNA; CDR2 reads YSLEER. This CDR3 region has 16 residues.

A few counts support this clonotype. The chain is built from TRBV7-3 and TRBJ2-3; tentatively, D is TRBD2 (6 bases). The length of the CDR3 is 15 residues. Trimming removed 5 bases from V and 6 bases from J, with 18 bases in between. Looked up from germline, CDR1 is SGHTA and CDR2 is FQGTGA. The CDR3 loop is CASSPGGAEWDTQYF. In DNA, the CDR3 is TGTGCCAGCAGCCCCGGCGGGGCTGAGTGGGATACGCAGTATTTT.

This clonotype was detected ten times or more. The chain combines TRBV7-2 with TRBJ2-7; D uncertain. CDR1 SGHTA and CDR2 FQGNSA come from the germline V gene. Trimming stripped 3 bases from V and 3 bases from J, with 9 bases between. The CDR3 is 13 residues long. The CDR3 here is CASSFGSYYEQYF. DNA for the CDR3: TGTGCCAGCAGCTTTGGCAGCTACTACGAGCAGTACTTC.

This chain connects TRBV6-6 to TRBJ1-4; D remains ambiguous. Germline loops: CDR1 MNHNY, CDR2 SVGAGI (reference sequence). The germline V and J ends were trimmed by 4 bases and 8 bases, with 11 bases remaining between them. This CDR3 region has 13 residues. CDR3 in amino acids: CASSFGEREKLFF. CDR3 DNA sequence: TGTGCCAGCAGTTTTGGCGAGAGAGAAAAACTGTTTTTT.

This rearrangement joins TRBV20-1 to TRBJ2-1, with D possibly TRBD1 on 5 matching bases. Trimming took 2 bases from V and 9 from J, leaving 14 bases between them. The CDR3 is 13 residues long. The germline CDR1 and CDR2 sequences are DFQATT and SNEGSKA (reference sequence). The CDR3 DNA sequence: TGCAGTGCTAGATCCCTCAGGGCGAGTGAGCAGTTCTTC. Its translation is CSARSLRASEQFF.